This T cell receptor (beta chain) was observed in a study of shared clonotypes between healthy human individuals. TCRdb keeps only in-frame clones here, not all; method: immunoSEQ multiplex PCR. The sample consists of 2,100,000 or so clones, approximately 96% of them appearing once. The donor population consisted of healthy HIV-negative adults with no recent acute infections or vaccinations. Those who donated, Caucasian adults without exception, all lived in Nashville, Tennessee. The J segment lost 5 bases and the V segment lost 3 bases, leaving 8 bases of the junction unmatched. The CDR3 runs to 14 residues. Germline V lookup: CDR1 GTSNPN, CDR2 SVGIG (reference sequence).

Sequenced material: naive CD4+ T cells sorted from blood. Sample subset: CD45RA+ positively selected. This TCR was sampled from a man between 18 and 29 years old in good health. The J gene is TRBJ2-5, the V gene TRBV30, with 8 bases that match TRBD2. The CDR3 loop reads CAWRAGGGFETQYF. DNA for the CDR3: TGTGCCTGGAGGGCGGGAGGCGGATTCGAGACCCAGTACTTC.